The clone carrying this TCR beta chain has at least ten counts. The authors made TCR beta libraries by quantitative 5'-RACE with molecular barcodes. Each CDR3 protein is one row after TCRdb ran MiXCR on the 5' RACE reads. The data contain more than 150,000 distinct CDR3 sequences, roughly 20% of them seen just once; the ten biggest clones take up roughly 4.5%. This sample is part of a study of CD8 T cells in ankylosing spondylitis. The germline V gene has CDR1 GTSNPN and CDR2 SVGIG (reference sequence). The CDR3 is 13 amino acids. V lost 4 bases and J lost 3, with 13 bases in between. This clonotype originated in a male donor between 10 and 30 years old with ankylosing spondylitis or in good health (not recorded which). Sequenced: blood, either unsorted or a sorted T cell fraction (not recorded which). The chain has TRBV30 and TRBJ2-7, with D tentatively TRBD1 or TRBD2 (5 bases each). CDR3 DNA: TGTGCCTGGATGAGGGCAGGGAACTACGAGCAGTACTTC. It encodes CAWMRAGNYEQYF.